This T cell receptor (beta chain) was identified in a study of blood T cell repertoires in COVID-19. Study-wide background: Acute-phase and convalescent COVID-19 samples originated in the United States, Italy and Spain.

As handled by the study authors: Amplification from reference gene primers served as the basis for estimated nucleated cell counts. Profiling relied on immunoSEQ multiplex PCR, and the TCRdb table lists in-frame clones only, not all of them. The V and J calls and clone size come from that table; D and trimming were worked out from the DNA. This repertoire shows approximately 280,000 clones, around 90% found once; its top ten account for approximately 1.5%. The participants were between about 18 and 90 years old and came from about two dozen US areas. Germline V CDR1 and CDR2: SGHAT, FQNNGV. There are 14 residues in the CDR3. V dropped 0 bases and J dropped 7 bases, with 13 bases sitting between them.

The origin of this receptor is a woman between 18 and 29 years old with acute COVID-19. The sequenced sample was PBMCs or T cells enriched from blood (not recorded which). This chain joins TRBV11-2 and TRBJ2-7; the D is unclear. The CDR3 coding sequence is TGTGCCAGCAGCTTAGATCTTAGCTCTCGGGAGCAGTACTTC. It is translated as CASSLDLSSREQYF.